A selection of T cell receptor beta chains follows, all from one sample in a study of shared T cell receptors in the human thymus. This table comes from immunoSEQ multiplex PCR, and its TCRdb copy is limited to in-frame clones, with some not included. The profile covers a few hundred thousand clones, with 95% appearing a single time and around 0.018% taken by the ten largest. Specimen: thymocytes. The source of these receptors is a human donor. Each CDR3 is given with its conserved first and last residue. A D gene is named only where the DNA matches it firmly. Size is omitted from some rows. Given values are once, few, many or a class for expanded clones.

-	TRBV11-2	TRBJ2-5	-	TGTGCCAGCAGCTTAGAGAGAAGGATCGGTATAAGTGAAGAGACCCAGTACTTC	CASSLERRIGISEETQYF
TRBD2	TRBV5-1	TRBJ2-1	-	TGCGCCAGCAGCTTGGGACCTTCAAAGGGAGAAGCGGGAGGGCCATCGGATGAGCAGTTCTTC	CASSLGPSKGEAGGPSDEQFF
-	TRBV7-6	TRBJ2-3	-	TGTGCCAGCAGCTTAGACTCCCGCCCGCACGATACGCAGTATTTT	CASSLDSRPHDTQYF
TRBD2	TRBV9	TRBJ2-3	-	TGTGCCAGCAGCGTAGTGGGACTAGCAGGCACAGATACGCAGTATTTT	CASSVVGLAGTDTQYF
-	TRBV27	TRBJ2-7	-	TGTGCCAGCAGTTTTTCAGGGACTTCCTACGAGCAGTACTTC	CASSFSGTSYEQYF
-	TRBV9	TRBJ1-2	-	TGTGCCAGCGGTGGGCAGATCTATGGCTACACCTTC	CASGGQIYGYTF
-	TRBV5-8	TRBJ2-1	-	TGTGCCAGCAGTTCGCTTGGATGGCAGTACAATGAGCAGTTCTTC	CASSSLGWQYNEQFF
TRBD1	TRBV23-1	TRBJ2-7	-	TGCGCCAGCAGACCCGGGACAGTCATCTCCTACGAGCAGTACTTC	CASRPGTVISYEQYF
-	TRBV4-3	TRBJ2-1	-	TGCGCCAGCAGCCAAGAACGGGAATACTCCTACAATGAGCAGTTCTTC	CASSQEREYSYNEQFF
-	TRBV15	TRBJ2-7	once	TGTGCCACCAGCTTGCGCGGATTCGAGCAGTACTTC	CATSLRGFEQYF
TRBD1	TRBV29-1	TRBJ1-5	-	TGCAGCGCGACAGGGGGGCACAATCAGCCCCAGCATTTT	CSATGGHNQPQHF
-	TRBV7-9	TRBJ2-7	-	TGTGCCAGCAGCTCTGCCGGGACCCTCTACGAGCAGTACTTC	CASSSAGTLYEQYF
TRBD1	TRBV11-2	TRBJ2-7	-	TGTGCCAGCAGCTTAAGGGACAGCTCCTACGAGCAGTACTTC	CASSLRDSSYEQYF
TRBD2	TRBV5-1	TRBJ2-3	-	TGCGCCAGCAGCTTAGATGGGCCTAGCGGAACAGATACGCAGTATTTT	CASSLDGPSGTDTQYF
-	TRBV28	TRBJ2-7	-	TGTGCCAGCAGATCTCCGGGACGTACTTTGTACGAGCAGTACTTC	CASRSPGRTLYEQYF
-	TRBV5-4	TRBJ2-4	-	TGTGCCAGCAGCTTAGACCGGGTCGCCCAAAACATTCAGTACTTC	CASSLDRVAQNIQYF
-	TRBV5-8	TRBJ1-3	-	TGTGCCAGCAGGTTACCGGGACATTTAACTCGAAACACCATATATTTT	CASRLPGHLTRNTIYF
-	TRBV28	TRBJ2-6	few	TGTGCCAGTGCAATCTCTGGGGCCAACGTCCTGACTTTC	CASAISGANVLTF
-	TRBV7-9	TRBJ2-1	-	TGTGCCAGCAGCTTAGGGACGGGACTCGGGACCTACAATGAGCAGTTCTTC	CASSLGTGLGTYNEQFF
-	TRBV19	TRBJ2-7	-	TGTGCCAGTAGTAGAGGTCAAGAGCAGTACTTC	CASSRGQEQYF
-	TRBV29-1	TRBJ2-4	once	TGCAGCGTTGAAGGGTGGGGAGGCATTCAGTACTTC	CSVEGWGGIQYF
-	TRBV10-2	TRBJ2-7	-	TGCGCCAGCGGGGGGGGCAGGACCTACGAGCAGTACTTC	CASGGGRTYEQYF
-	TRBV27	TRBJ2-2	-	TGTGCCAGCAGCACTGGACCAGGGCGAGACACCGGGGAGCTGTTTTTT	CASSTGPGRDTGELFF
-	TRBV7-3	TRBJ2-3	-	TGTGCCAGCAATGCAGGAGATCGCACAGATACGCAGTATTTT	CASNAGDRTDTQYF
-	TRBV18	TRBJ2-7	-	TGTGCCAGCTCACTCTCGCATGATAAAACCTACGAGCAGTACTTC	CASSLSHDKTYEQYF
-	TRBV5-3	TRBJ2-5	once	TGTGCCAGCAGCTTGGATAGTCCCAGGGGAGAGACCCAGTACTTC	CASSLDSPRGETQYF
TRBD2	TRBV6-4	TRBJ2-2	-	TGTGCCAGCAGCGAACACGGGACTAGCGGGATAAACACCGGGGAGCTGTTTTTT	CASSEHGTSGINTGELFF
TRBD2	TRBV4-1	TRBJ2-7	-	TGCGCCAGCAGCCAAGATTTAGGACTAGCGGGAGTGGTGAGGTCCTACGAGCAGTACTTC	CASSQDLGLAGVVRSYEQYF
-	TRBV30	TRBJ2-7	-	TGTGCCTGGAGTCGCCCTAATCCGGGCGAGCAGTACTTC	CAWSRPNPGEQYF
TRBD2	TRBV6-5	TRBJ2-4	-	TGTGCCAGCAGCAGAAGCGGGAGGGGGAACATTCAGTACTTC	CASSRSGRGNIQYF
-	TRBV28	TRBJ1-2	-	TGTGCCAGCACCTCGTCGGGTTCATCTTTGGACTATGGCTACACCTTC	CASTSSGSSLDYGYTF
-	TRBV25-1	TRBJ2-7	-	TGTGCCAGCAGTGAGGGTGGTTTAACCGAACGCGACGAGCAGTACTTC	CASSEGGLTERDEQYF
TRBD2	TRBV28	TRBJ2-7	-	TGTGCCAGCAGTTTATTAATTAGCGGGGCGTCCTACGAGCAGTACTTC	CASSLLISGASYEQYF